One and the same sample provided the 29 T cell receptor beta chains below, sequenced in a study of cytomegalovirus exposure and HLA in healthy donors. Vbeta (60) and Jbeta (13) primers were used in the PCR. Generated by immunoSEQ multiplex PCR, the TCRdb table keeps only in-frame clones and is missing some. The sample lists roughly 130,000 clones, roughly 74% seen once, with under 6.5% in the top ten. Sequenced material: PBMCs. The receptors shown here come from a woman in her fifties or sixties in good health and CMV-seropositive.

This clone was counted only a few times. The chain has TRBV14 and TRBJ2-7, with TRBD1 matching over 7 bases. J gave up 5 bases and V 4 bases, and 11 bases lay outside the gene matches. The length of the CDR3 is 15 residues. Germline CDR1 and CDR2: SGHDN and FVKESK. The CDR3 region has the DNA TGTGCCAGCAGCCCCCGATCGACAGGGTGGAACGAGCAGTACTTC. This encodes CASSPRSTGWNEQYF.

J is TRBJ1-1 and V is TRBV5-4; D not resolved. V lost 3 bases, J lost 5 bases, and 11 bases lay in between. Germline CDR1 SGHNT, CDR2 YYREEE (reference sequence). The CDR3 consists of 13 residues. The DNA for the CDR3 is TGTGCCAGCAGCTCCACCGCGGGGACTGAAGCTTTCTTT. It encodes CASSSTAGTEAFF.

V is TRBV15 and J is TRBJ2-7, with D perhaps matching TRBD1 (7 bases). Trimming removed 0 bases from V and 4 bases from J, with 13 bases in between. The CDR3 has 15 amino acids. CDR1 is LNHNV and CDR2 is YYDKDF in the germline V gene (reference sequence). The CDR3 loop reads CATSRDRGDNYEQYF. The CDR3 DNA reads TGTGCCACCAGCAGAGACAGGGGGGATAATTACGAGCAGTACTTC.

The rearrangement joins TRBV4-2 to TRBJ2-5; 7 nucleotides agree with TRBD2. V shed 4 bases, J shed 4 bases, and the junction held 12 bases outside the gene matches. The CDR3 is made up of 16 amino acids. Germline V gene lookup returns CDR1 LGHNA and CDR2 YNFKEQ. For the CDR3, the DNA is TGTGCCAGCAGCCCGGGAGGTGTGGGACTCATAGAGACCCAGTACTTC. Amino acid sequence: CASSPGGVGLIETQYF.

This clone was counted only a few times. The V gene is TRBV7-6, the J gene TRBJ2-6, with 7 bases lining up with TRBD1. V dropped 1 base and J dropped 2; count of bases not matched to a gene: 2. Germline V gives CDR1 SGHVS, CDR2 FNYEAQ. The CDR3 is made up of 16 amino acids. The CDR3 nucleotides are TGTGCCAGCAGCTTAGATACAGGGGCTGGGGCCAACGTCCTGACTTTC. Translating it yields CASSLDTGAGANVLTF.

This chain connects TRBV19 to TRBJ2-7; possibly TRBD2 for D (5 bases). CDR1 and CDR2 from the germline V gene are LNHDA and SQIVND (reference sequence). V was shortened by 6 bases and J by 0 bases, with 12 bases between the two germline ends. The CDR3 is made up of 14 amino acids. The CDR3 region has the DNA TGTGCCAGTAGCCCGACTATGCGCTCCTACGAGCAGTACTTC. Residues: CASSPTMRSYEQYF.

The V gene is TRBV5-1, the J gene TRBJ2-1; no firm D call. The CDR3 covers 11 residues. Per germline, CDR1 SGHRS and CDR2 YFSETQ. With 0 bases removed from V and 9 bases from J, the gap between germline ends came to 4 bases. In DNA, the CDR3 is TGCGCCAGCAGCTTGGACGGTGAGCAGTTCTTC. Encoded protein: CASSLDGEQFF.

V and J are TRBV29-1 and TRBJ1-1; tentatively, D is TRBD1 (6 bases). The V end was cut by 7 bases, the J end by 1 base, with 10 bases between. The germline gives CDR1 SQVTM, CDR2 ANQGSEA. The CDR3 is 12 amino acids. DNA of the CDR3: TGCAGCGCGGACAGCACGAACACTGAAGCTTTCTTT. Translating gives CSADSTNTEAFF.

The V call is TRBV6-1, the J call TRBJ2-7; TRBD1 agrees at 8 bases. CDR3 length: 15 residues. The V gene's germline CDR1 is MNHNS and CDR2 SASEGT. V dropped 6 bases and J dropped 2; count of bases not matched to a gene: 9. The CDR3 DNA reads TGTGCCAGCAGATTGGACAGGGCCCTTGCCTACGAGCAGTACTTC. Its protein is CASRLDRALAYEQYF.

The chain recombines TRBV29-1 with TRBJ1-2, with TRBD1 matching over 9 bases. The CDR3 has 13 residues. The V gene end was trimmed by 4 bases and the J gene end by 6 bases; junction bases not matched to a gene: 6. From germline, CDR1 is SQVTM and CDR2 ANQGSEA. CDR3 loop: CSVVSTGGDGYTF. The CDR3 DNA reads TGCAGCGTTGTCTCCACAGGGGGCGATGGCTACACCTTC. Together with reference TRBV29-1 and TRBJ1-2, the CDR3 gives the full variable domain: SAVISQKPSRDICQRGTSLTIQCQVDSQVTMMFWYRQQPGQSLTLIATANQGSEATYESGFVIDKFPISRPNLTFSTLTVSNMSPEDSSIYLCSVVSTGGDGYTFGSGTRLTVV.

This clone has only a few counts. The CDR3 spells CASSQGTRGNEQFF. The CDR3 region has the DNA TGCGCCAGCAGCCAAGGGACTCGTGGTAATGAGCAGTTCTTC. V gene TRBV4-3 combines with J gene TRBJ2-1, with D possibly being TRBD2 (5 bases). The germline CDR1 and CDR2 sequences are LGHNA and YSLEER. Trimming took 1 base from V and 7 from J, leaving 11 bases between them. The CDR3 is 14 amino acids.

The chain recombines TRBV10-3 with TRBJ2-3, with 14 positions matching TRBD2. CDR1 and CDR2 (germline): ENHRY, SYGVKD. CDR3 length: 18 amino acids. V shed 10 bases and J 0 bases; nucleotides not matched to a gene: 12. CDR3 loop: CATRRGTSGGQSTDTQYF. The CDR3 DNA follows: TGTGCCACCAGGAGAGGGACTAGCGGGGGTCAGAGCACAGATACGCAGTATTTT.

The chain couples TRBV20-1 to TRBJ1-1, with D uncertain. Germline CDR1 is DFQATT and CDR2 is SNEGSKA (reference sequence). The V and J ends lost 5 bases and 7 bases respectively, with 11 bases between them. This CDR3 comprises 11 residues. CDR3 in amino acids: CSAGLNGEAFF. CDR3 coding DNA: TGCAGTGCTGGACTTAATGGTGAAGCTTTCTTT.

This clone occurred once. V and J are TRBV7-8 and TRBJ2-2; D gene uncertain. This CDR3 region has 14 residues. The germline V and J ends were trimmed by 1 base and 6 bases, with 9 bases remaining between them. Germline V lookup: CDR1 SGHVS, CDR2 FQNEAQ. In nucleotides, the CDR3 is TGTGCCAGCAGCTTAGGGTTTGGCTCCGGGGAGCTGTTTTTT. The encoded protein is CASSLGFGSGELFF.

This clone was observed a few times. The V call is TRBV2, the J call TRBJ2-7, with D possibly being TRBD2 (6 bases). The length of the CDR3 is 12 residues. Germline V CDR1 and CDR2: SNHLY, FYNNEI. Between the trimmed V and J ends, which lost 6 bases and 0 bases, there was a span of 6 bases. The CDR3 DNA follows: TGTGCCAGCAGCGGGGGCTCCTACGAGCAGTACTTC. This codes for CASSGGSYEQYF.

This clone was found a few times. V is TRBV14 and J is TRBJ1-1; D gene ambiguous. This CDR3 is 18 amino acids long. Germline CDR1 SGHDN, CDR2 FVKESK. V gave up 3 bases and J gave up 4 bases, with 24 bases separating them. The CDR3, as DNA: TGTGCCAGCAGCCATCTACAACTCAGCGGTAGCGTTGGCACTGAAGCTTTCTTT. It is translated as CASSHLQLSGSVGTEAFF.

The chain uses TRBV5-8 and TRBJ1-1; D possibly corresponds to TRBD1 (5 bases). The V and J ends lost 3 bases and 2 bases respectively, with 14 bases between them. The CDR3 runs 15 residues. Per the germline V gene, CDR1 is SGHTS and CDR2 is YDEGEE. The CDR3 DNA reads TGTGCCAGCAGCTCGTCTAGGCAGGGCAACACTGAAGCTTTCTTT. This gives the protein CASSSSRQGNTEAFF.

The V gene is TRBV7-2, the J gene TRBJ2-1; 12 bases match TRBD2. V was clipped by 5 bases and J by 2 bases; unmatched bases: 4. This CDR3 has 16 amino acids. Germline lookup yields CDR1 SGHTA and CDR2 FQGNSA. The CDR3 region has the DNA TGTGCCAGCAGCCAGACTAGCGGGGGTACCTACAATGAGCAGTTCTTC. Protein: CASSQTSGGTYNEQFF. Looking up the rest from reference TRBV7-2 and TRBJ2-1 gives the full variable domain: GAGVSQSPSNKVTEKGKDVELRCDPISGHTALYWYRQSLGQGLEFLIYFQGNSAPDKSGLPSDRFSAERTGGSVSTLTIQRTQQEDSAVYLCASSQTSGGTYNEQFFGPGTRLTVL.

The chain couples TRBV10-3 to TRBJ2-5; D uncertain. CDR3 length: 13 residues. Germline V CDR1 and CDR2: ENHRY, SYGVKD. Trimming stripped 2 bases from V and 10 bases from J, with 14 bases between. This CDR3 reads CAISERKAGGQYF. The CDR3 DNA is TGTGCCATCAGTGAGCGGAAGGCCGGCGGCCAGTACTTC.

The V gene is TRBV4-1, the J gene TRBJ2-7; D possibly corresponds to TRBD1 (8 bases). V was cut by 2 bases and J by 3 bases, with 14 bases left in between. Per the germline V gene, CDR1 is MGHRA and CDR2 is YSYEKL. The CDR3 consists of 15 residues. The CDR3 coding sequence is TGCGCCAGCAGCCAATTGGACAGGGAGGGCTACGAGCAGTACTTC. This codes for CASSQLDREGYEQYF.

This clone was detected once. The chain combines TRBV6-1 with TRBJ2-6, with TRBD1 matching 7 bases. V trimming: 6 bases; J trimming: 0 bases; junction bases outside the gene matches: 5. Germline V gives CDR1 MNHNS, CDR2 SASEGT. The CDR3 loop spans 16 amino acids. CDR3 DNA: TGTGCCAGCAGAGAATGGGACAGCTCTGGGGCCAACGTCCTGACTTTC. This gives the protein CASREWDSSGANVLTF.

On this clone itself: One end of the junction fails to match germline, which may point to a read error. The gene calls are TRBV27 and TRBJ1-4; weak D call: TRBD1 (5 bases). CDR3 size: 13 residues. Germline V gene lookup returns CDR1 MNHEY and CDR2 SMNVEV (reference sequence). In DNA form, the CDR3 reads TGTGCCAGCGGTTTTCCAAAGGGGGAAAAACTGTTTTTT. Encoded protein: CASGFPKGEKLFF.

The chain recombines TRBV13 with TRBJ1-1, with 9 nucleotides matching TRBD1. The CDR3 consists of 15 residues. Trimming at V came to 3 bases and at J to 6 bases, leaving 8 bases not matched to a gene. Per germline, CDR1 PRHDT and CDR2 FYEKMQ (reference sequence). Here the CDR3 DNA reads TGTGCCAGCAGCTTGGGACAGGGTGAGGTTCCTGAAGCTTTCTTT. Translation: CASSLGQGEVPEAFF.

V is TRBV5-1 and J is TRBJ1-2; 8 nucleotides agree with TRBD1. The junction had 8 bases not matched to a gene; V was cut back by 4 bases and J by 6 bases. The germline V gene encodes CDR1 SGHRS and CDR2 YFSETQ. The CDR3 totals 14 residues. CDR3 sequence (DNA): TGCGCCAGCAGCACCCTAGGACAGGGAGATGGCTACACCTTC. It encodes CASSTLGQGDGYTF.

The rearrangement links TRBV5-1 to TRBJ1-1; possible D gene TRBD1, 6 bases. Germline V gene data show CDR1 as SGHRS and CDR2 as YFSETQ. V lost 2 bases, J lost 5 bases, and 16 bases lay in between. The CDR3 totals 15 residues. The CDR3 nucleotides read TGCGCCAGCAGCTTTTCAGGGGCGCAGGGAACTGAAGCTTTCTTT. Amino acid sequence: CASSFSGAQGTEAFF.

This clone was seen once. The rearrangement links TRBV5-4 to TRBJ2-1; the D gene is possibly TRBD2 (6 bases). This CDR3 contains 16 residues. The germline gives CDR1 SGHNT, CDR2 YYREEE (reference sequence). Trimming cost V 1 base and J 0 bases, with 11 bases left between them. The DNA for the CDR3 is TGTGCCAGCAGCTTGTTGACGGGGGTCTCCTACAATGAGCAGTTCTTC. Its protein product is CASSLLTGVSYNEQFF.

V usage is TRBV5-1 and J usage is TRBJ1-6, with 9 bases identical to TRBD1. V lost 4 bases and J lost 10; bases outside the gene matches: 6. Germline CDR1 and CDR2: SGHRS and YFSETQ. This CDR3 is 14 amino acids long. CDR3 amino acids: CASSAGTGYSPLHF. In nucleotides, the CDR3 is TGCGCCAGCAGCGCCGGGACAGGGTACTCACCCCTCCACTTT.

The chain couples TRBV5-4 to TRBJ1-2; D is possibly TRBD1 (6 bases). The CDR3 extends over 16 amino acids. Looked up from germline, CDR1 is SGHNT and CDR2 is YYREEE (reference sequence). V shed 4 bases and J shed 0 bases, with 16 bases lying between them. The CDR3 DNA follows: TGTGCCAGCAGCGAGGGGGGGGACGTTACTAACTATGGCTACACCTTC. It yields the protein CASSEGGDVTNYGYTF.

The chain carries TRBV6-6 and TRBJ1-1; D gene unclear. V lost 6 bases and J 0 bases, leaving 14 bases between the germline ends. The CDR3 sequence is 15 residues long. The V gene's germline CDR1 is MNHNY and CDR2 SVGAGI (reference sequence). The CDR3 DNA sequence: TGTGCCAGCAGGGGAGTGGTAGGAATGAACACTGAAGCTTTCTTT. Translation: CASRGVVGMNTEAFF.